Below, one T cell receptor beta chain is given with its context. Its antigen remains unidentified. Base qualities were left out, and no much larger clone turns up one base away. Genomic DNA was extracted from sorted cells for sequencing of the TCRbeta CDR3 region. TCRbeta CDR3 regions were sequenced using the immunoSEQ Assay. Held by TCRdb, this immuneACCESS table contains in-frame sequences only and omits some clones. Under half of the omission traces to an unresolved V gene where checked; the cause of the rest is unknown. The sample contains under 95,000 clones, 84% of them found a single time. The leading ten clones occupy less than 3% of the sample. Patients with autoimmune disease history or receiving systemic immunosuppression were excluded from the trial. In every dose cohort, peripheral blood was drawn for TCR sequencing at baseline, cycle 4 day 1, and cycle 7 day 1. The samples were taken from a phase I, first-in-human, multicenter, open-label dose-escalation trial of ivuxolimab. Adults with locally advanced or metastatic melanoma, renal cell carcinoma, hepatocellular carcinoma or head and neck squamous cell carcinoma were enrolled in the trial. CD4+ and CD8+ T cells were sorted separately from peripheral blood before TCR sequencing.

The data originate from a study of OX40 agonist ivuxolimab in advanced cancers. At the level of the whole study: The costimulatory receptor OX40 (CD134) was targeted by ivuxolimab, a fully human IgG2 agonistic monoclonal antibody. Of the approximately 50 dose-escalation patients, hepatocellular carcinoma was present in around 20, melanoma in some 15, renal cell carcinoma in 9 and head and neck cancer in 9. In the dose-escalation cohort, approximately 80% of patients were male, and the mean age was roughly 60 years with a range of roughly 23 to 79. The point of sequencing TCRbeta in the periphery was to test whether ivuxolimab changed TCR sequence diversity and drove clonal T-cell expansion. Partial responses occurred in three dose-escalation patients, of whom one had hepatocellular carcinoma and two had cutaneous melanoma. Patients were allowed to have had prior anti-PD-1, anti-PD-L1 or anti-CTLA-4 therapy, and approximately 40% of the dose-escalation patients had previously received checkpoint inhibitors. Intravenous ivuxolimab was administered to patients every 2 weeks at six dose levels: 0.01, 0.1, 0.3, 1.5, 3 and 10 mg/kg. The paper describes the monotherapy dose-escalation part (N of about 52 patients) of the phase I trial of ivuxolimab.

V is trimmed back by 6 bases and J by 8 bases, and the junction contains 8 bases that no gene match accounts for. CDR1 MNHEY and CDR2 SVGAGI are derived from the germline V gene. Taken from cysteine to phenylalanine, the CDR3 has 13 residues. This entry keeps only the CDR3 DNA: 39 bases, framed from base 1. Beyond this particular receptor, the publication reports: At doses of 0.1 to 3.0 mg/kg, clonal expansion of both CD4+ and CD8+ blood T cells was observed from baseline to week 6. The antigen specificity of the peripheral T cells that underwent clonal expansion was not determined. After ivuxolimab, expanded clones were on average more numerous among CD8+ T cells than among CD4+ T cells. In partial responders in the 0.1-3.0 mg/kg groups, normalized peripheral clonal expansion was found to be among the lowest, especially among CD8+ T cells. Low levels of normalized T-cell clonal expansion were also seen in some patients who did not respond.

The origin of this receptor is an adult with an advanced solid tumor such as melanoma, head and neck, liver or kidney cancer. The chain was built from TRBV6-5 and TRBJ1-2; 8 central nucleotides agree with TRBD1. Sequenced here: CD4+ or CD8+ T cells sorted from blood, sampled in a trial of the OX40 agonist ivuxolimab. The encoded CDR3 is CASRDSTGEGYTF. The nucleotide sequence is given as TGTGCCAGCAGAGATTCGACAGGGGAAGGCTACACCTTC.